The entry below gives a single T cell receptor (beta chain) sequence along with its context. Its antigen is undetermined. Trimming removed 4 bases from V and 10 bases from J, with 11 bases in between. This CDR3 comprises 12 residues. Germline V gene data show CDR1 as SGDLS and CDR2 as YYNGEE. The data stem from a study of OX40 agonist ivuxolimab in advanced cancers. Data came from immunoSEQ multiplex PCR; TCRdb stores just in-frame clones and leaves some out. The sample has 70,000 or so clones, roughly nine tenths seen once. At cycle 4 day 1, cycle 7 day 1, and baseline, blood was sampled. Broader study findings: Low clonal expansion, among the lowest seen, marked partial responders at 0.1-3.0 mg/kg.

The clonotype originates from an adult with an advanced solid tumor such as melanoma, head and neck, liver or kidney cancer. Sequenced material: CD4+ or CD8+ T cells sorted from blood, taken in a trial of the OX40 agonist ivuxolimab. V and J are TRBV9 and TRBJ2-2, with unresolved D. The CDR3 region is CASSLRNSELFF. The CDR3 DNA follows: TGTGCCAGCAGCCTCAGAAATTCGGAGCTGTTTTTT.